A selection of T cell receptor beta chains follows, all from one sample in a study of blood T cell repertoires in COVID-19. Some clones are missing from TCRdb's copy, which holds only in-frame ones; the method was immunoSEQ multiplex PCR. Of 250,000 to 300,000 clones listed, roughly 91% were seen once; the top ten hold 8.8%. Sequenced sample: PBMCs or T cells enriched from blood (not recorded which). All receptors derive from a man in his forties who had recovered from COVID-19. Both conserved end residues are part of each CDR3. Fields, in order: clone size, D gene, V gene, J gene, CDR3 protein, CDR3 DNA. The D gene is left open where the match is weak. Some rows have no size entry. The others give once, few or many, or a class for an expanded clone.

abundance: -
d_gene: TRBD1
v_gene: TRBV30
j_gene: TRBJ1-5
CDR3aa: CAWSGVLTGTGDFYSNQPQHF
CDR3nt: TGTGCCTGGAGTGGGGTCCTAACCGGGACAGGGGACTTCTATAGCAATCAGCCCCAGCATTTT

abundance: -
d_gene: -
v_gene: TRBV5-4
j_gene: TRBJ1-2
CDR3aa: CASSLGQANYGYTF
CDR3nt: TGTGCCAGCAGCTTGGGACAGGCGAACTATGGCTACACCTTC

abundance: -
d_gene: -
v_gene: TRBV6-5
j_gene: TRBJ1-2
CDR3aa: CASSPETNYGYTF
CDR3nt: TGTGCCAGCAGTCCGGAGACTAACTATGGCTACACCTTC

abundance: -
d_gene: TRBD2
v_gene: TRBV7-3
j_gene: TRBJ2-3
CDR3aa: CASSRRLAGASTDTQYF
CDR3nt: TGTGCCAGCAGCCGAAGACTAGCGGGGGCGAGCACAGATACGCAGTATTTT

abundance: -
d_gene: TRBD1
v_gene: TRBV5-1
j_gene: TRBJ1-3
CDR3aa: CASSLLTPVFRTGGAGNTIYF
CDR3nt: TGCGCCAGCAGCCTCCTTACCCCCGTTTTTAGGACAGGGGGCGCCGGAAACACCATATATTTT

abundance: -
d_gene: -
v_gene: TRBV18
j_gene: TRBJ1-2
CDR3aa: CASSPKLEQGTRGYTF
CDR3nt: TGTGCCAGCTCACCCAAACTCGAACAGGGAACGAGAGGCTACACCTTC

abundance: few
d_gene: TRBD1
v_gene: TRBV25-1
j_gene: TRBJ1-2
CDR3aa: CASSPGGQGAQGYTF
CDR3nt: TGTGCCAGCAGTCCCGGGGGACAGGGGGCGCAGGGCTACACCTTC

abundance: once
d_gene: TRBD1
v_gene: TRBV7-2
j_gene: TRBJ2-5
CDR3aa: CASSPTTGLKTQYF
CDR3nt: TGTGCCAGCAGCCCGACGACAGGGTTGAAGACCCAGTACTTC

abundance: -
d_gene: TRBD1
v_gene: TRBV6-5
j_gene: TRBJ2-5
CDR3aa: CASRRQGSETQYF
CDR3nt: TGTGCCAGCAGAAGACAGGGGAGCGAGACCCAGTACTTC

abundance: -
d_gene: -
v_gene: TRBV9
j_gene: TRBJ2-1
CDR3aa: CASSVPGGNNEQFF
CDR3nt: TGTGCCAGCAGCGTACCCGGGGGAAACAATGAGCAGTTCTTC

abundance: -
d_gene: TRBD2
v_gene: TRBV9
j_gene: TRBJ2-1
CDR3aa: CASSQSGGSYNEQFF
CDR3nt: TGTGCCAGCAGCCAAAGCGGGGGGTCCTACAATGAGCAGTTCTTC

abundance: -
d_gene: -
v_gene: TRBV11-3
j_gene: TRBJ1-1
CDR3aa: CASSLRSGMNTEAFF
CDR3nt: TGTGCCAGCAGCCTCCGCTCAGGGATGAACACTGAAGCTTTCTTT

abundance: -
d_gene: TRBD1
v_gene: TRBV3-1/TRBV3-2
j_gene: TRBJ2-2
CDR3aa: CASSPRQGGTGELFF
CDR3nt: TGTGCCAGCAGCCCGCGACAGGGCGGCACCGGGGAGCTGTTTTTT

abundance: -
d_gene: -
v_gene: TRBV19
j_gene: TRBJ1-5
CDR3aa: CASSIRGKDQPQHF
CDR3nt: TGTGCCAGTAGTATCCGAGGCAAAGATCAGCCCCAGCATTTT

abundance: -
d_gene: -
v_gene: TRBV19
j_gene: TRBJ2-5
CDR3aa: CASSMATGAQETQYF
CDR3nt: TGTGCCAGTAGTATGGCGACGGGAGCCCAAGAGACCCAGTACTTC

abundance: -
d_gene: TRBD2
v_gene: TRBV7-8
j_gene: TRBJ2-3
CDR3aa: CASSLRASGITDTQYF
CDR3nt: TGTGCCAGCAGCTTAAGGGCTAGCGGGATCACAGATACGCAGTATTTT

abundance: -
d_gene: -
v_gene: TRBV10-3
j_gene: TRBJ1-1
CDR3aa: CAISEWERTEAFF
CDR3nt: TGTGCCATCAGTGAATGGGAGAGGACTGAAGCTTTCTTT

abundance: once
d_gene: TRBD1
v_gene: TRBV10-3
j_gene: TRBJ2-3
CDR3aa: CAISESGQGATDTQYF
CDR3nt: TGTGCCATCAGTGAGTCGGGGCAGGGGGCCACAGATACGCAGTATTTT

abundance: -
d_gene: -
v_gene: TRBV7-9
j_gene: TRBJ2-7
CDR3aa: CASSPEATSRPEEQYF
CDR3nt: TGTGCCAGCAGCCCAGAAGCCACTAGCCGGCCGGAGGAGCAGTACTTC

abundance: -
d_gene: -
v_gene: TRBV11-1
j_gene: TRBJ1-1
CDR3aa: CASSLELTGCQF
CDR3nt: TGTGCCAGCAGCTTAGAGCTTACCGGGTGCCAGTTT

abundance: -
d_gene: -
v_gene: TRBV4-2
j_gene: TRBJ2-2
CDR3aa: CASAEDSRGGELFF
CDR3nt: TGTGCCAGCGCCGAAGATTCCAGGGGCGGGGAGCTGTTTTTT

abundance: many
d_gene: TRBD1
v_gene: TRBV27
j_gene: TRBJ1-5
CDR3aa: CASRRTGISNQPQHF
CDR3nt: TGTGCCAGCAGGAGGACAGGGATTAGCAATCAGCCCCAGCATTTT

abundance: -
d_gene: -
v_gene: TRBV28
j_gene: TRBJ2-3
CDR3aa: CASSYPPTLGYLGPRDTQYF
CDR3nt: TGTGCCAGCAGTTATCCCCCCACTTTAGGATATCTCGGTCCGCGGGATACGCAGTATTTT

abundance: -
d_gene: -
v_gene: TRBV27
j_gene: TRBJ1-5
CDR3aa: CASSWQSNQPQHF
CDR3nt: TGTGCCAGCAGTTGGCAGAGCAATCAGCCCCAGCATTTT

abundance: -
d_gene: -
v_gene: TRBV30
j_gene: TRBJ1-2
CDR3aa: CAWTPLSGYYGYTF
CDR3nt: TGTGCCTGGACACCCCTAAGCGGATACTATGGCTACACCTTC

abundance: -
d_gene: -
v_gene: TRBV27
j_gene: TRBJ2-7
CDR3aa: CASSGHPGYEQYF
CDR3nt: TGTGCCAGCAGTGGGCATCCCGGATACGAGCAGTACTTC

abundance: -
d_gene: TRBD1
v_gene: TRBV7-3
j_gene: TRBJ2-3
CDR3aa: CASSDTGTGGTDTQYF
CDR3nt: TGTGCCAGCAGCGACACCGGGACAGGAGGCACAGATACGCAGTATTTT

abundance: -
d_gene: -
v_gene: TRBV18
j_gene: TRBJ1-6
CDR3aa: CASSREDLGTPLHF
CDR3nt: TGTGCCAGCTCACGGGAGGACCTGGGCACACCCCTCCACTTT

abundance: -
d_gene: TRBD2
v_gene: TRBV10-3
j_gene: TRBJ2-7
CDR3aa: CAISEGLAETYEQYF
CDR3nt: TGTGCCATCAGTGAGGGACTAGCGGAAACCTACGAGCAGTACTTC

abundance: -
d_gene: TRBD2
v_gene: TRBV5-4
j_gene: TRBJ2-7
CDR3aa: CASSLLSLAGDSYEQYF
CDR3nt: TGTGCCAGCAGCTTGTTGTCCCTAGCGGGAGACTCCTACGAGCAGTACTTC

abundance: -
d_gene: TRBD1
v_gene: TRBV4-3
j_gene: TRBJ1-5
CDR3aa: CASSQIRQGAGSNQPQHF
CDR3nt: TGCGCCAGCAGCCAGATCCGACAGGGGGCAGGTAGCAATCAGCCCCAGCATTTT

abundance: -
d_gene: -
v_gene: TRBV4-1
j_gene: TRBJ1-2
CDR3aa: CASSPQGVSNGYTF
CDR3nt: TGCGCCAGCAGCCCGCAGGGTGTCTCTAATGGCTACACCTTC

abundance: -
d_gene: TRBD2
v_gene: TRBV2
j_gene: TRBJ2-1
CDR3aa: CASSRRTSTTANEQFF
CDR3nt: TGTGCCAGCAGTCGGCGGACTAGCACCACCGCCAATGAGCAGTTCTTC

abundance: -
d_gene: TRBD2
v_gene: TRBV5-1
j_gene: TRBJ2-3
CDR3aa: CASSGGLAGEADTQYF
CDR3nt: TGCGCCAGCAGCGGCGGACTAGCGGGGGAGGCAGATACGCAGTATTTT

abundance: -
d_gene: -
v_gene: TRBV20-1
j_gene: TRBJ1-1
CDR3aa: CSARGGVVAFF
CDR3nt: TGCAGTGCTAGAGGGGGAGTCGTAGCTTTCTTT

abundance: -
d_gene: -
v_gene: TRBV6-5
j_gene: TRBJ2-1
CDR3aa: CASCFRGFSYNEQFF
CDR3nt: TGTGCCAGCTGCTTCAGGGGATTCTCCTACAATGAGCAGTTCTTC

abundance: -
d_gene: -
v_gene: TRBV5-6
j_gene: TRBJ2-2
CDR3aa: CASSLLQFNTGELFF
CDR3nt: TGTGCCAGCAGCTTGTTACAGTTCAACACCGGGGAGCTGTTTTTT

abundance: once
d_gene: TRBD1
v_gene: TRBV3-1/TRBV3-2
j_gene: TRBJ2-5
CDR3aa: CASSLRGQGETQYF
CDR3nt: TGTGCCAGCAGCCTCAGAGGACAGGGCGAGACCCAGTACTTC

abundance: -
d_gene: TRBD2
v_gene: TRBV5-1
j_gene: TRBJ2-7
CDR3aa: CASNSGVAYEQYF
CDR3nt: TGCGCCAGCAATAGCGGGGTCGCCTACGAGCAGTACTTC

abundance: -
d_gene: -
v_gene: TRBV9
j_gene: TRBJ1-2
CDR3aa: CASSPPNYGYTF
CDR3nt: TGTGCCAGCAGCCCCCCGAACTATGGCTACACCTTC

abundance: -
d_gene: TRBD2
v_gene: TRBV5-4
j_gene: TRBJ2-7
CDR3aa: CASSSGLAGENYEQYF
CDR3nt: TGTGCCAGCAGCTCGGGGCTAGCGGGAGAGAACTACGAGCAGTACTTC

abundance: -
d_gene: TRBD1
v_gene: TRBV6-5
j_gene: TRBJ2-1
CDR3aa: CASRDRGDYNEQFF
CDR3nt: TGTGCCAGCAGGGACAGGGGGGACTACAATGAGCAGTTCTTC

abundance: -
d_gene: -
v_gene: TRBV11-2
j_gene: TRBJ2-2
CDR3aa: CASSFPGAGELFF
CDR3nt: TGTGCCAGCAGCTTCCCGGGGGCCGGGGAGCTGTTTTTT

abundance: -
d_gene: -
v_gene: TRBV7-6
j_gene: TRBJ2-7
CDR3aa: CASSPRQGGSYEQYF
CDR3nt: TGTGCCAGCAGTCCCAGGCAGGGTGGTTCCTACGAGCAGTACTTC

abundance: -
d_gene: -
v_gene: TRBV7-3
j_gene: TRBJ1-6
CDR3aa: CASSLAGVNSPLHF
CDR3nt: TGTGCCAGCAGCTTAGCAGGGGTAAATTCACCCCTCCACTTT

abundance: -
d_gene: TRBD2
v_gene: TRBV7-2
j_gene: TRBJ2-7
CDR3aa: CASSLLAGVGYEQYF
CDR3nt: TGTGCCAGCAGCTTACTGGCGGGGGTTGGGTACGAGCAGTACTTC

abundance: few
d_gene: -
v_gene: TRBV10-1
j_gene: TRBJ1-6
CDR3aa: CASSGVYNSPLHF
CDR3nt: TGCGCCAGCAGTGGAGTCTATAATTCACCCCTCCACTTT